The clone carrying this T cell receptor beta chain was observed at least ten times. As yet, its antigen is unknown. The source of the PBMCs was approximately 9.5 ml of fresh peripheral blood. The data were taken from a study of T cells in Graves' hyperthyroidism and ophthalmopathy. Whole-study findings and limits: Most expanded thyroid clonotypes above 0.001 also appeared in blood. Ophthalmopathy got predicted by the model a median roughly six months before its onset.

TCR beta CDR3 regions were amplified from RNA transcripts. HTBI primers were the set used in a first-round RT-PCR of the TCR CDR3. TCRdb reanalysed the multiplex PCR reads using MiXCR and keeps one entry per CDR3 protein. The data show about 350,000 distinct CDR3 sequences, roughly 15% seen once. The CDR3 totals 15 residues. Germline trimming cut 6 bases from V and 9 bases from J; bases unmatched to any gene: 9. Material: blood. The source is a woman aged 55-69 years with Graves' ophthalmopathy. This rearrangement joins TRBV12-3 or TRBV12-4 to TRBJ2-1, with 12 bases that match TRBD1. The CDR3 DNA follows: TGTGCCAGCAGCCCTCCGGGACAGGGGGCTGGTGAGCAGTTCTTC. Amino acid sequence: CASSPPGQGAGEQFF.